This T cell receptor (beta chain) was retrieved from a study of tumor and adjacent non-tumor tissue in lung cancer. Overall study findings and caveats: Top 100 clones took a larger repertoire share in normal lung.

Remarks on this clonotype: The antigen is undetermined. The junction shows a germline mismatch at one end, possibly a read error.

RNA was extracted from bulk tissue without any cell sorting. More than 3 cm separated this lung sample from the edge of the tumor. This CDR3 region has 16 residues. Germline V gene data show CDR1 as MNHNS and CDR2 as SASEGT. TCRbeta libraries were built with three rounds of nested PCR, modified from ARM-PCR. TCRdb re-derived calls from the multiplex PCR reads in MiXCR, one entry per CDR3 protein. The table has more than 75,000 distinct CDR3 sequences, roughly 78% seen once; the top ten hold roughly 29%. The source material was distant non-tumor lung tissue. This TCR was sampled from a man aged 55 to 70 with small cell lung cancer. The chain combines TRBV6-1 with TRBJ2-7; 10 bases map to TRBD2. The CDR3 is CASSGRTSGTGYEQHF. The DNA of the CDR3 is TGTGCCAGCAGTGGCCGAACTAGCGGGACTGGCTACGAGCAGCACTTC.